This TCR beta chain came from a study of T cell responses to AZD1222 COVID-19 vaccine. Sequencing was performed with immunoSEQ multiplex PCR; in TCRdb, only in-frame clones are kept and a portion is missing. The top ten clones hold around 8% of a sample with approximately 150,000 clones, about 89% of them seen once. V gave up 3 bases and J gave up 0 bases, with 15 bases separating them. CDR1 is GTSNPN and CDR2 is SVGIG in the germline V gene (reference sequence). The CDR3 has 15 amino acids. This chain connects TRBV30 to TRBJ2-7, with a tentative D call TRBD1 (5 bases). This receptor was obtained from an adult who received the MenACWY meningococcal vaccine as a control. The sample consisted of peripheral blood, taken 28 days after the second dose of the MenACWY control vaccine. The CDR3 is CAWRRWRQGSYEQYF. Written as DNA, the CDR3 is TGTGCCTGGAGGAGGTGGCGGCAGGGCTCCTACGAGCAGTACTTC.